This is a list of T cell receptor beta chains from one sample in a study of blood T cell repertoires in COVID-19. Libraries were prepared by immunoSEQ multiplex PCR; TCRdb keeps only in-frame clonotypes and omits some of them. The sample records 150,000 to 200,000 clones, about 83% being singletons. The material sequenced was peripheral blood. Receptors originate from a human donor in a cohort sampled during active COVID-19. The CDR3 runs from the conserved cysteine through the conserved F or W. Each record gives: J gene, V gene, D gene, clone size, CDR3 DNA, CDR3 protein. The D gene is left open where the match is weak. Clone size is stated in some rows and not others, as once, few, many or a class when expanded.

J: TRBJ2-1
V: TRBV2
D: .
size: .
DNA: TGTGCCAGCAGTCGACTAGACCTCGAGCAGTTCTTC
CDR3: CASSRLDLEQFF

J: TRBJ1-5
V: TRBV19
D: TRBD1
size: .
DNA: TGTGCCAGTAGTGACGGGACAGGTAATCAGCCCCAGCATTTT
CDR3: CASSDGTGNQPQHF

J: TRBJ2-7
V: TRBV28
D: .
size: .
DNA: TGTGCCAGCAGTAGGGACTTTCCCTACGAGCAGTACTTC
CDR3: CASSRDFPYEQYF

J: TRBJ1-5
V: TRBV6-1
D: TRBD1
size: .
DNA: TGTGCCAGCAGTGACCTCAGGGGGCGCGGCAATCAGCCCCAGCATTTT
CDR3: CASSDLRGRGNQPQHF

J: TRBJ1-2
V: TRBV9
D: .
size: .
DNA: TGTGCCAGCAGCGTAGAGGAGAGCTATGGCTACACCTTC
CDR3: CASSVEESYGYTF

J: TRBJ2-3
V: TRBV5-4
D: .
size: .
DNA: TGTGCCAGCAGACTCGAAAGCACAGATACGCAGTATTTT
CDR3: CASRLESTDTQYF

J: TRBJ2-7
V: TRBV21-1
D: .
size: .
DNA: TGTGCCAGCAGCAATGATACAGGCGCCTCGGGTTTC
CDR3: CASSNDTGASGF

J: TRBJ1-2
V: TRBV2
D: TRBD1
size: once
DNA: TGTGCCAGCAGTGAGACGACAGGGTTGAATGGCTACACCTTC
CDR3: CASSETTGLNGYTF

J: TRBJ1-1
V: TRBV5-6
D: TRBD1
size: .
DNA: TGTGCCAGCATCGATAGGGGGCAGGGGAACACTGAAGCTTTCTTT
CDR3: CASIDRGQGNTEAFF

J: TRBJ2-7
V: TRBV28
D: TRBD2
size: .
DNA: TGTGCCAGCAGTCCCTCCCCAGGCGCGGGGGTTTACGAGCAGTACTTC
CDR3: CASSPSPGAGVYEQYF

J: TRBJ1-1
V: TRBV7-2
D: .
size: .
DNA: TGTGCCAGCAGCTATCTCCGGGACTTTGGCACTGAAGCTTTCTTT
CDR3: CASSYLRDFGTEAFF

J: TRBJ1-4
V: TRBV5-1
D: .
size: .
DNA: TGCGCCAGCAGCTTGGGACAGTCTAATGAAAAACTGTTTTTT
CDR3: CASSLGQSNEKLFF

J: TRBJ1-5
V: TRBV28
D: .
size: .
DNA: TGTGCCAGCAGCCTGACACGGGGTGGCAATCAGCCCCAGCATTTT
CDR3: CASSLTRGGNQPQHF

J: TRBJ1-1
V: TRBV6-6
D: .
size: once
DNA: TGTGCCAGCAGTTTCTCCCAGGGTTTCACTGAAGCTTTCTTT
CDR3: CASSFSQGFTEAFF

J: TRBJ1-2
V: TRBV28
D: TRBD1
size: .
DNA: TGTGCCAGCAGACCACAGGGGCGCGTGCAGCTCTTCTATGGCTACACCTTC
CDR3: CASRPQGRVQLFYGYTF